This T cell receptor beta chain stems from a study of shared clonotypes between healthy human individuals. Study-wide results and limits: An anticipated effect of sequencing depth on clonotype sharing among donors was recognized. Sample collection involved blood only; tissue repertoires are likely different.

Comment on this clone: No antigen is known for it.

The study used about 100 million PBMCs per unsorted sample for genomic DNA. Germline-derived CDR1 and CDR2 are SGHRS and YFSETQ. There are 13 residues in the CDR3. V was trimmed by 6 bases and J by 5 bases, leaving 12 bases between them. Only in-frame clones appear in the TCRdb table, and some are missing; sequencing was by immunoSEQ multiplex PCR. There are approximately 480,000 clones in the sample; 75% to 80% occur only once, and about an eighth lies in the top ten. The genes are TRBV5-1 and TRBJ2-1; D unresolved. The sequenced sample consisted of PBMCs. The TCR sequence derives from a woman aged 40 to 49 in good health. Some clones in this sample may be carry-over from other donors' samples. CDR3 coding DNA: TGCGCCAGCACGAATGCCCAAGACAATGAGCAGTTCTTC. It is translated as CASTNAQDNEQFF.